The 24 T cell receptor beta chains presented below share a single source sample, sequenced in a study of CDR3 diversity in severe acne. Each CDR3 protein is one row after TCRdb ran MiXCR on the PCR reads. The sample has roughly 93,000 distinct CDR3 sequences, 45% to 55% seen once. Sequencing was carried out using blood. Receptors originate from a male donor with severe acne vulgaris.

Comments on this clonotype: A much bigger clone sits one base away, suggesting this may be a read error. V and J are TRBV5-1 and TRBJ2-7, with a weak D call TRBD1 (6 bases). This CDR3 spans 18 amino acids. Germline-derived CDR1 and CDR2 are SGHRS and YFSETQ. Trimming took 4 bases from V and 3 from J, leaving 26 bases between them. The CDR3 DNA reads as TGCGCCAGCAGCCAAAATCCGACAGGCCAATGGGTTATCTACGAGCAGTACTTC. Encoded protein: CASSQNPTGQWVIYEQYF.

The genes are TRBV7-9 and TRBJ1-1; tentatively, D is TRBD1 (5 bases). This CDR3 has 13 residues. The germline V gene has CDR1 SEHNR and CDR2 FQNEAQ (reference sequence). V was trimmed by 6 bases and J by 7 bases, leaving 15 bases between them. The CDR3: CASRLHGTGEAFF. The CDR3 region has the DNA TGTGCCAGCAGACTCCACGGGACGGGTGAAGCTTTCTTT.

This clonotype has a count of ten or more. The chain links TRBV20-1 to TRBJ2-1; weak D call: TRBD1 (6 bases). Germline values: CDR1 DFQATT, CDR2 SNEGSKA (reference sequence). This CDR3 is 14 amino acids long. Trimming removed 3 bases from V and 10 bases from J, with 19 bases in between. CDR3 loop: CSARIDRSSGEQFF. CDR3 coding DNA: TGCAGTGCTAGGATAGACAGGTCCTCTGGGGAGCAGTTCTTC.

The sample holds a few counts of this clonotype. This sequence joins TRBV14 and TRBJ2-2; D might be TRBD1 (5 bases). The V end lost 3 bases, the J end lost 6 bases, and 20 bases lay between the germline ends. The CDR3 has 17 amino acids. From germline, CDR1 is SGHDN and CDR2 FVKESK. The CDR3 region has the DNA TGTGCCAGCAGCCATGCCGACAGAAGGCATAGTCCCGGGGAGCTGTTTTTT. It codes for CASSHADRRHSPGELFF.

This clonotype was observed many times. CDR3: CASSDSSGSNEQFF. The CDR3 region has the DNA TGTGCCAGCAGTGACTCTAGCGGGAGCAATGAGCAGTTCTTC. The chain joins TRBV6-4 to TRBJ2-1, with 9 bases fitting TRBD2. Looked up from germline, CDR1 is MRHNA and CDR2 is SNTAGT. Trimming cost V 0 bases and J 6 bases; bases outside gene matches: 0. The CDR3 totals 14 residues.

Worth noting for this clonotype: A much larger clone lies a single base off, so this may be a read error. V is TRBV5-1 and J is TRBJ2-1, with TRBD1 identical over 9 bases. The CDR3 contains 15 residues. J lost 8 bases, V lost 0 bases, and 6 bases had no gene match. Per germline, CDR1 SGHRS and CDR2 YFSETQ. DNA of the CDR3: TGCGCCAGCAGCTTGGGGACAGGGGAGAACCATGAGCAGTTCTTC. It translates to CASSLGTGENHEQFF.

The rearrangement links TRBV3-1 to TRBJ2-1, with 11 bases matching TRBD2. The CDR3 consists of 18 residues. Per germline, CDR1 LGHDT and CDR2 YNNKEL (reference sequence). After removal of 4 bases from V and 2 bases from J, the junction contained 10 bases not matched to a gene. The CDR3 sequence: CASSRHTSGRGTYNEQFF. Here the CDR3 DNA reads TGTGCCAGCAGCCGTCATACTAGCGGGAGAGGGACCTACAATGAGCAGTTCTTC.

The chain is built from TRBV13 and TRBJ2-2, with D possibly matching TRBD2 (6 bases). Looked up from germline, CDR1 is PRHDT and CDR2 is FYEKMQ (reference sequence). CDR3 size: 16 residues. The V gene lost 5 bases and the J gene lost 5 bases, with 18 bases spanning the gap. The CDR3 bases are TGTGCCAGCAGCCTCACTGGGGGAGGAACGACCGGGGAGCTGTTTTTT. As protein: CASSLTGGGTTGELFF.

This clonotype was detected a few times. The V gene is TRBV7-3, the J gene TRBJ2-3, with a possible D match to TRBD2 (6 bases). From germline, CDR1 is SGHTA and CDR2 FQGTGA. This CDR3 comprises 17 residues. With 0 bases removed from V and 8 bases from J, the gap between germline ends came to 21 bases. The CDR3 DNA sequence: TGTGCCAGCAGCTTAACGGCGGGACCTAGAGAGACGGTTACGCAGTATTTT. Protein product: CASSLTAGPRETVTQYF.

Ten or more counts support this clonotype. V usage is TRBV25-1 and J usage is TRBJ1-1, with 8 bases matching TRBD1. CDR1 MGHDK and CDR2 SYGVNS come from the germline V gene. After removal of 2 bases from V and 6 bases from J, the junction contained 8 bases not matched to a gene. The CDR3 is 15 residues long. CDR3 bases: TGTGCCAGCAGTGAAGTGGACAGGGAGGAGTCTGAAGCTTTCTTT. This gives the protein CASSEVDREESEAFF.

This chain joins TRBV4-1 and TRBJ2-2, with a weak D call TRBD1 (6 bases). Trimming removed 1 base from V and 5 bases from J, with 29 bases in between. The CDR3 runs 21 residues. Germline V gives CDR1 MGHRA, CDR2 YSYEKL. This CDR3 reads CASSQVSAMPRRTDLTGELFF. CDR3 in DNA: TGCGCCAGCAGCCAAGTTTCAGCTATGCCCCGGCGGACAGATCTTACCGGGGAGCTGTTTTTT.

This clonotype was counted a single time. This chain links TRBV20-1 with TRBJ2-1; TRBD1 might be the D (6 bases). The CDR3 consists of 13 residues. CDR1 and CDR2 from the germline V gene are DFQATT and SNEGSKA (reference sequence). The V and J ends lost 1 base and 10 bases respectively, with 14 bases between them. Here the CDR3 reads CSARVTGTREQFF. DNA of the CDR3: TGCAGTGCTAGAGTCACAGGGACGAGGGAGCAGTTCTTC.

Note on this clonotype: One base away lies a much larger clone, so this may be a sequencing read error. The chain links TRBV7-2 to TRBJ1-1; perhaps TRBD1 as D (5 bases). There are 14 residues in the CDR3. Germline V gene sequence: CDR1 SGHTA, CDR2 FQGNSA. V lost 11 bases to trimming and J lost 1 base, with 17 bases between them. DNA of the CDR3: TGTGCCGGCATCCAGGGTTCGGCGAACACTGAAGCTTTCTTT. Its translation is CAGIQGSANTEAFF.

Here the CDR3 DNA reads TGTGCCATCAACAGGGGAGACTATGGCTACACCTTC. Residues: CAINRGDYGYTF. This sequence joins TRBV10-3 and TRBJ1-2; TRBD1 matches 7 bases. Germline CDR1 and CDR2: ENHRY and SYGVKD. V lost 7 bases to trimming and J lost 3 bases; unmatched junction nucleotides: 2. This CDR3 comprises 12 residues.

This chain's CDR3 is CASSDSGTGGSYEQYF. The CDR3, as DNA: TGTGCCAGCAGTGACTCCGGGACAGGGGGTTCCTACGAGCAGTACTTC. The chain employs TRBV6-1 and TRBJ2-7; 11 bases match TRBD1. CDR1 and CDR2 (germline): MNHNS, SASEGT. The CDR3 extends over 16 amino acids. Losses at the gene ends were 3 bases for V and 1 base for J; bases not matched to a gene: 5.

In its sample, this clonotype was seen once. The rearrangement joins TRBV7-6 to TRBJ1-2, with D perhaps matching TRBD1 (5 bases). Trimming pared 4 bases from V and 2 bases from J, leaving 8 bases between. This CDR3 comprises 13 residues. Germline V gene lookup returns CDR1 SGHVS and CDR2 FNYEAQ. For the CDR3, the DNA is TGTGCCAGCAGCTCACAGGAGAACTATGGCTACACCTTC. Its protein is CASSSQENYGYTF.

This clonotype was seen at least ten times. The V call is TRBV3-1, the J call TRBJ2-2; possible D gene TRBD1, 6 bases. The germline V gene encodes CDR1 LGHDT and CDR2 YNNKEL (reference sequence). Trimming stripped 7 bases from V and 7 bases from J, with 19 bases between. This CDR3 contains 15 residues. The CDR3 protein is CASTKAQGLGGELFF. The DNA of the CDR3 is TGTGCCAGCACCAAAGCACAGGGATTGGGCGGGGAGCTGTTTTTT.

This clonotype is medium-sized (0.01 to 0.1%). V gene TRBV18 combines with J gene TRBJ2-7; D remains unclear. V was pared by 6 bases and J by 4 bases, with 16 bases between. Per the germline V gene, CDR1 is KGHSH and CDR2 is LQKENI. This CDR3 has 14 residues. The CDR3 nucleotides are TGTGCCAGCTCTCGTCCTAGTGAACTTTACGAGCAGTACTTC. It codes for CASSRPSELYEQYF.

This clonotype appeared many times. This chain joins TRBV9 and TRBJ2-3; 9 nucleotides align to TRBD2. The CDR3 has 16 residues. V trimming: 4 bases; J trimming: 2 bases; junction bases outside the gene matches: 8. From germline, CDR1 is SGDLS and CDR2 YYNGEE. The CDR3 sequence is CASSPRLAAFTDTQYF. The CDR3 coding sequence is TGTGCCAGCAGCCCCCGACTAGCGGCGTTCACAGATACGCAGTATTTT.

V usage is TRBV5-4 and J usage is TRBJ2-5; no firm D call. Germline V gene lookup returns CDR1 SGHNT and CDR2 YYREEE (reference sequence). The CDR3 runs 14 residues. V gave up 3 bases and J gave up 1 base, with 10 bases separating them. In DNA form, the CDR3 reads TGTGCCAGCAGCTCCCCAGGTCTCCAAGAGACCCAGTACTTC. This gives the protein CASSSPGLQETQYF.

This clonotype showed up many times. This chain links TRBV2 with TRBJ2-1; 7 bases align to TRBD2. The CDR3 spans 15 residues. Germline trimming cut 6 bases from V and 3 bases from J; bases unmatched to any gene: 8. Per germline, CDR1 SNHLY and CDR2 FYNNEI. The CDR3 loop reads CASRGERGIYNEQFF. The CDR3 region has the DNA TGTGCCAGCAGAGGAGAGCGGGGAATCTACAATGAGCAGTTCTTC.

This clonotype has ten or more counts. The chain employs TRBV28 and TRBJ2-1; D perhaps matches TRBD2 (7 bases). The germline gives CDR1 MDHEN, CDR2 SYDVKM. Between the trimmed V and J ends, which lost 6 bases and 2 bases, there was a span of 11 bases. The CDR3 sequence is 14 residues long. For the CDR3, the DNA is TGTGCCAGCAGCCGGGGGGCGGCCTACAATGAGCAGTTCTTC. Protein product: CASSRGAAYNEQFF.

This clonotype showed up just a few times. The CDR3 coding sequence is TGCAGCGTTGAAGAAGTCGATGCGCCCTCTGGGGCCAACGTCCTGACTTTC. It specifies CSVEEVDAPSGANVLTF. The rearrangement joins TRBV29-1 to TRBJ2-6; D is uncertain. Germline CDR1 and CDR2: SQVTM and ANQGSEA. The V end lost 0 bases, the J end lost 0 bases, and 12 bases lay between the germline ends. There are 17 residues in the CDR3.

This clonotype has ten or more counts. CDR3: CASSYSRPRDTEAFF. CDR3 bases: TGTGCCAGCAGTTACTCCAGGCCCCGGGACACTGAAGCTTTCTTT. The J gene is TRBJ1-1, the V gene TRBV6-2 or TRBV6-3; D unresolved. V gave up 0 bases and J gave up 3 bases, with 11 bases separating them. Germline assignment: CDR1 MNHEY and CDR2 SVGEGT. The CDR3 extends over 15 amino acids.